What follows are 24 T cell receptor beta chains derived from one specimen sequenced in a study of T cells in localized non-small cell lung cancer. The table came from immunoSEQ multiplex PCR; TCRdb's copy has only in-frame clones and leaves some out. The sample lists more than 20,000 clones; approximately 87% were seen once. The sequencing used PBMCs, collected before any cancer treatment. These receptors were collected from a man aged 40 to 70 with stage II lung adenocarcinoma.

V usage is TRBV10-3 and J usage is TRBJ1-2, with a tentative D call TRBD1 (6 bases). The CDR3 is 13 amino acids. CDR1 and CDR2 from the germline V gene are ENHRY and SYGVKD. V dropped 0 bases and J dropped 8 bases, with 10 bases sitting between them. CDR3 region: CAISESGQWGYTF. CDR3 DNA sequence: TGTGCCATCAGTGAGTCAGGACAGTGGGGCTACACCTTC.

A note on this clone: Its ends do not fully match the called genes, so a read error is possible. The chain has TRBV7-9 and TRBJ2-1; 8 nucleotides match TRBD2. This CDR3 is 14 amino acids long. The germline V gene encodes CDR1 SEHNR and CDR2 FQNEAQ (reference sequence). In DNA form, the CDR3 reads TGTGCCAGCAACTTACCGGGACTAGGTAATGAGCAGTTCTTC. Its translation is CASNLPGLGNEQFF.

This clone was picked up one time. The V call is TRBV19, the J call TRBJ1-2, with 7 bases matching TRBD1. The trim removed 7 bases at V and 4 bases at J, leaving 12 bases unmatched. CDR1 and CDR2 (germline): LNHDA, SQIVND (reference sequence). CDR3 size: 15 residues. The CDR3 here is CASNPETQGSYGYTF. CDR3 sequence (DNA): TGTGCCAGTAACCCAGAGACACAGGGGAGCTATGGCTACACCTTC.

The CDR3 region has the DNA TGTGCCAGCAGGCCGACAGGGATAAATGAAAAACTGTTTTTT. Its translation: CASRPTGINEKLFF. The gene calls are TRBV6-5 and TRBJ1-4; 7 nucleotides agree with TRBD1. Germline V gene data show CDR1 as MNHEY and CDR2 as SVGAGI. Trimming removed 6 bases from V and 5 bases from J; junction bases left unmatched: 6. CDR3 length: 14 amino acids.

This clone was seen once. V and J are TRBV7-9 and TRBJ1-6; TRBD1 matches at 7 bases. This CDR3 is 14 amino acids long. Germline V CDR1 and CDR2: SEHNR, FQNEAQ (reference sequence). Unmatched junction bases numbered 4, after V lost 8 bases and J lost 3 bases. CDR3 DNA sequence: TGTGCCAGCGGGACAGACTTCTATAATTCACCCCTCCACTTT. It yields the protein CASGTDFYNSPLHF.

This chain connects TRBV7-9 to TRBJ2-1; 7 nucleotides align to TRBD2. With 5 bases clipped from V and 9 bases from J, the junction kept 10 bases outside the gene matches. Germline lookup yields CDR1 SEHNR and CDR2 FQNEAQ (reference sequence). CDR3 length: 14 amino acids. CDR3 sequence reads: CASSGRAGSGEQFF. In DNA form, the CDR3 reads TGTGCCAGCAGCGGACGAGCGGGGTCGGGTGAGCAGTTCTTC.

This rearrangement joins TRBV5-1 to TRBJ2-3; D remains ambiguous. CDR3 length: 15 residues. The germline V gene has CDR1 SGHRS and CDR2 YFSETQ. Trimming removed 0 bases at V and 2 bases at J, with 10 bases between. The CDR3 region has the DNA TGCGCCAGCAGCTTGGGTAGGGCTTTCACAGATACGCAGTATTTT. Its translation is CASSLGRAFTDTQYF.

The chain combines TRBV7-8 with TRBJ2-7; tentative D call: TRBD2 (5 bases). The CDR3 contains 20 residues. The germline gives CDR1 SGHVS, CDR2 FQNEAQ. Trimming shortened V by 3 bases and J by 4 bases, and 31 bases separated the two germline ends. CDR3 in amino acids: CASSFAPPSRRAYYLYEQYF. In DNA, the CDR3 is TGTGCCAGCAGCTTCGCACCTCCCAGCCGGCGGGCCTACTACCTTTACGAGCAGTACTTC.

The chain has TRBV6-1 and TRBJ2-1, with TRBD2 identical over 7 bases. V lost 4 bases and J lost 1; bases outside the gene matches: 19. Germline assignment: CDR1 MNHNS and CDR2 SASEGT. The CDR3 contains 20 residues. The CDR3 DNA reads as TGTGCCAGCAGTGCGGCCCCGGGATTGGGGGGGGTTAGTTCCTACAATGAGCAGTTCTTC. It codes for CASSAAPGLGGVSSYNEQFF.

This sequence joins TRBV7-6 and TRBJ2-2, with D unclear. From germline, CDR1 is SGHVS and CDR2 FNYEAQ. This CDR3 is 13 amino acids long. Trimming shortened V by 3 bases and J by 7 bases, and 9 bases separated the two germline ends. The CDR3 DNA reads as TGTGCCAGCAGCTTCATCGAATTCGGGGAGCTGTTTTTT. Encoded protein: CASSFIEFGELFF.

The chain is built from TRBV4-1 and TRBJ2-7, with TRBD2 identical over 8 bases. The CDR3 loop spans 16 amino acids. V dropped 0 bases and J dropped 2; count of bases not matched to a gene: 6. Germline assignment: CDR1 MGHRA and CDR2 YSYEKL. In DNA form, the CDR3 reads TGCGCCAGCAGCCAAGATCTGAGGACTAGCACCTACGAGCAGTACTTC. It codes for CASSQDLRTSTYEQYF.

The chain uses TRBV30 and TRBJ1-4; no reliable D call. Germline-derived CDR1 and CDR2 are GTSNPN and SVGIG (reference sequence). The V and J ends lost 5 bases and 4 bases respectively, with 8 bases between them. The CDR3 length is 12 residues. The CDR3 spells CAWAGGNEKLFF. As DNA, the CDR3 is TGTGCCTGGGCAGGCGGTAATGAAAAACTGTTTTTT.

CDR3 residues: CASRVGQGARETQYF. The CDR3 DNA sequence: TGTGCCAGCCGTGTGGGACAGGGGGCCAGAGAGACCCAGTACTTC. The chain recombines TRBV19 with TRBJ2-5; 12 bases are a match to TRBD1. Germline V gives CDR1 LNHDA, CDR2 SQIVND (reference sequence). This CDR3 region has 15 residues. The ends lost 9 bases at V and 4 bases at J; junction bases unmatched: 9.

The genes are TRBV7-9 and TRBJ2-1; TRBD1 might be the D (6 bases). Between the trimmed V and J ends, which lost 1 base and 2 bases, there was a span of 9 bases. The CDR3 contains 15 residues. Per the germline V gene, CDR1 is SEHNR and CDR2 is FQNEAQ (reference sequence). The CDR3 DNA reads TGTGCCAGCAGCTTAGACAGGGCTACCTACAATGAGCAGTTCTTC. This translates into CASSLDRATYNEQFF.

The DNA of the CDR3 is TGTGCCAGCAGCTTGTTCCTAGCGGGAGGACAAGAGACCCAGTACTTC. Its protein is CASSLFLAGGQETQYF. The genes are TRBV5-6 and TRBJ2-5, with TRBD2 matching 11 bases. The trim removed 1 base at V and 2 bases at J, leaving 4 bases unmatched. The V gene's germline CDR1 is SGHDT and CDR2 YYEEEE. This CDR3 region has 16 residues. The whole variable domain, filled in from reference TRBV5-6 and TRBJ2-5, reads DAGVTQSPTHLIKTRGQQVTLRCSPKSGHDTVSWYQQALGQGPQFIFQYYEEEERQRGNFPDRFSGHQFPNYSSELNVNALLLGDSALYLCASSLFLAGGQETQYFGPGTRLLVL.

The rearrangement links TRBV19 to TRBJ1-2; D gene unclear. Germline V lookup: CDR1 LNHDA, CDR2 SQIVND (reference sequence). Trimming stripped 0 bases from V and 1 base from J, with 6 bases between. This CDR3 spans 14 amino acids. The CDR3 spells CASSIDERNYGYTF. CDR3 bases: TGTGCCAGTAGTATAGATGAACGTAACTATGGCTACACCTTC.

The chain employs TRBV7-2 and TRBJ2-7, with unresolved D. Per the germline V gene, CDR1 is SGHTA and CDR2 is FQGNSA. The CDR3 runs to 15 residues. The ends were cut back, 1 base at V and 0 bases at J, with 10 bases in the middle. The CDR3 sequence is CASSLGAASSYEQYF. In nucleotides, the CDR3 is TGTGCCAGCAGCTTAGGTGCGGCGAGCTCCTACGAGCAGTACTTC.

The rearrangement joins TRBV6-5 to TRBJ2-5; 13 positions agree with TRBD2. The CDR3 runs 16 residues. The germline CDR1 and CDR2 sequences are MNHEY and SVGAGI. J gave up 5 bases and V 0 bases, and 3 bases lay outside the gene matches. CDR3 nucleotide sequence: TGTGCCAGCAGTTACTCGGGGACTAGCGGGGCCGAGACCCAGTACTTC. Its protein product is CASSYSGTSGAETQYF.

The genes are TRBV13 and TRBJ1-6; D is unclear. The CDR3 has 16 residues. V was shortened by 0 bases and J by 8 bases, with 14 bases between the two germline ends. Per germline, CDR1 PRHDT and CDR2 FYEKMQ (reference sequence). The chain's CDR3 is CASSLGRADFDSPLHF. The CDR3 region has the DNA TGTGCCAGCAGCTTAGGCCGGGCGGATTTTGATTCACCCCTCCACTTT.

This clone was picked up one time. The genes are TRBV6-4 and TRBJ2-7; 8 nucleotides agree with TRBD2. The V segment lost 2 bases and the J segment 0 bases; nucleotides outside the gene matches: 15. This CDR3 contains 19 residues. CDR1 is MRHNA and CDR2 is SNTAGT in the germline V gene. CDR3 sequence reads: CASSDPDYPRLASSYEQYF. The CDR3 DNA reads as TGTGCCAGCAGTGACCCTGATTACCCCCGACTAGCGTCCTCCTACGAGCAGTACTTC.

The chain carries TRBV6-1 and TRBJ2-5, with 10 positions matching TRBD2. The germline CDR1 and CDR2 sequences are MNHNS and SASEGT. The CDR3 runs to 14 residues. V shed 11 bases, J shed 4 bases, and the junction held 10 bases outside the gene matches. The CDR3 region is CAGELAGVRETQYF. The DNA for the CDR3 is TGTGCCGGAGAGCTAGCGGGAGTTAGAGAGACCCAGTACTTC.

This clone was counted between two and nine times. The V gene is TRBV15, the J gene TRBJ1-2; no clear D. The CDR3 is 12 amino acids. CDR1 is LNHNV and CDR2 is YYDKDF in the germline V gene (reference sequence). Trimming stripped 1 base from V and 5 bases from J, with 5 bases between. Here the CDR3 reads CATSRGGYGYTF. The CDR3 DNA is TGTGCCACCAGCAGAGGAGGTTATGGCTACACCTTC.

V and J are TRBV9 and TRBJ1-3; no firm D call. CDR1 and CDR2 (germline): SGDLS, YYNGEE. V dropped 4 bases and J dropped 0 bases, with 14 bases sitting between them. This CDR3 has 16 residues. CDR3 DNA sequence: TGTGCCAGCAGCCCTCCAGGCAGTTCCTCTGGAAACACCATATATTTT. This sequence encodes CASSPPGSSSGNTIYF.

This rearrangement joins TRBV25-1 to TRBJ2-7; TRBD1 or TRBD2 may be the D gene (5 bases each). V was cut by 2 bases and J by 2 bases, with 10 bases left in between. Germline V lookup: CDR1 MGHDK, CDR2 SYGVNS. CDR3 length: 14 residues. This chain's CDR3 is CASSEHGAAYEQYF. DNA for the CDR3: TGTGCCAGCAGTGAACACGGGGCCGCCTACGAGCAGTACTTC.